Reported below is one TCR beta chain. The antigen is unknown. This sample is drawn from a study of CD8+CD57+ T cells in acquired aplastic anemia. Template material for TCR beta VDJ and CDR3 profiling consisted of genomic DNA. TCRdb passed the reads through MiXCR, listing each CDR3 protein once. The repertoire holds about 130,000 distinct CDR3 sequences, with around 50% as singletons. CDR1 and CDR2 from the germline V gene are SGHDT and YYEEEE. The CDR3 covers 20 residues. Trimming at V came to 1 base and at J to 7 bases, leaving 24 bases not matched to a gene. Overall study findings and caveats: Fewer than 35 CD8+ CDR3 sequences occurred in both the patients and the controls. A significant difference in CD8+ Simpson's diversity between patients and controls was not found.

Sequenced: sorted CD4+, CD8+, or CD8+CD57+ T cells (not recorded which) from PBMCs. The origin of this receptor is a human donor in good health, serving as a control. The chain links TRBV5-6 to TRBJ2-7; 9 nucleotides align to TRBD1. In nucleotides, the CDR3 is TGTGCCAGCAGCTTGACCCGGGACAGGGAAGGTGTCGTGTCCTACAATGAGCAGTACTTC. Amino acid sequence: CASSLTRDREGVVSYNEQYF.